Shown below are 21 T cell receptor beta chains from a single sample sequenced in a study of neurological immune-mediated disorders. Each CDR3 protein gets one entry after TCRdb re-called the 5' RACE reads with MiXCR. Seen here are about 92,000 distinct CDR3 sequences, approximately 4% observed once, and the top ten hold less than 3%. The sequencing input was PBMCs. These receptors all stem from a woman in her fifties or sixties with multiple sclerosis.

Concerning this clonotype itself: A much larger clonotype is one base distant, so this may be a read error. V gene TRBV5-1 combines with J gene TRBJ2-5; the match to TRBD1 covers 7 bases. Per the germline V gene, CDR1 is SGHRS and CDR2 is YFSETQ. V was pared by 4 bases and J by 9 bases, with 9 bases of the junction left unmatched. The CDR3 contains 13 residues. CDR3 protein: CASSNRGLESQYF. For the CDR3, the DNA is TGCGCCAGCAGCAACAGGGGTTTGGAGTCCCAGTACTTC.

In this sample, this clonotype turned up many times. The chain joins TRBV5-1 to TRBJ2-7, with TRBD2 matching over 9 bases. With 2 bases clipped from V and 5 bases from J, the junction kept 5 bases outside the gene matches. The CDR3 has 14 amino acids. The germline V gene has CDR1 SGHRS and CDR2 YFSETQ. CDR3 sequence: CASSLPAGGHEQYF. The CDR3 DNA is TGCGCCAGCAGCTTACCAGCGGGGGGCCACGAGCAGTACTTC.

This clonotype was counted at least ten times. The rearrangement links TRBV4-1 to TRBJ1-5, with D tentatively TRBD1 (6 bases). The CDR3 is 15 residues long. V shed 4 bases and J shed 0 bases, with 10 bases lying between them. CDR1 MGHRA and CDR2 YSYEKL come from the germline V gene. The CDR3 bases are TGCGCCAGCAGCCGAGACAGGTATAGCAATCAGCCCCAGCATTTT. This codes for CASSRDRYSNQPQHF.

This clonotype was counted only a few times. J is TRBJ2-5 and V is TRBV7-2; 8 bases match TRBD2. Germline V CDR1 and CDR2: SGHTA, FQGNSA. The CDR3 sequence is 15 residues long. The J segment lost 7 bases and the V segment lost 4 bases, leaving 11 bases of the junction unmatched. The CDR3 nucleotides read TGTGCCAGCAGCTCAACTAGCGGAACTCCGGGGACCCAGTACTTC. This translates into CASSSTSGTPGTQYF. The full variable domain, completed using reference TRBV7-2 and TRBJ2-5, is GAGVSQSPSNKVTEKGKDVELRCDPISGHTALYWYRQSLGQGLEFLIYFQGNSAPDKSGLPSDRFSAERTGGSVSTLTIQRTQQEDSAVYLCASSSTSGTPGTQYFGPGTRLLVL.

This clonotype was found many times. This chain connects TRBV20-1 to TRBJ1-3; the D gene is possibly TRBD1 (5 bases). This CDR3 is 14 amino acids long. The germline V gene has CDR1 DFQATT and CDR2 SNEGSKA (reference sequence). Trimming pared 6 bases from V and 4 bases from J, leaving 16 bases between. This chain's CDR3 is CSALRGSGGNTIYF. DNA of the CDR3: TGCAGTGCCCTAAGGGGTTCAGGGGGAAACACCATATATTTT.

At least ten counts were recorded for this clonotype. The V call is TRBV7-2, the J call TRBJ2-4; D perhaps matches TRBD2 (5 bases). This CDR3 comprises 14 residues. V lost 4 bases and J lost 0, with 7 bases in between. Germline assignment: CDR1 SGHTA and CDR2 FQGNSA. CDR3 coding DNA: TGTGCCAGCAGCTCCGGGGTAGCCAAAAACATTCAGTACTTC. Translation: CASSSGVAKNIQYF.

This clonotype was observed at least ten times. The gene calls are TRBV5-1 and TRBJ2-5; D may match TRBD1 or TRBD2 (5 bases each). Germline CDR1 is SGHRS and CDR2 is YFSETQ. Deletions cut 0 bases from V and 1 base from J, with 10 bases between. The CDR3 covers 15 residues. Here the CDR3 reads CASSLAPGTQETQYF. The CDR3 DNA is TGCGCCAGCAGCTTGGCTCCGGGGACCCAAGAGACCCAGTACTTC.

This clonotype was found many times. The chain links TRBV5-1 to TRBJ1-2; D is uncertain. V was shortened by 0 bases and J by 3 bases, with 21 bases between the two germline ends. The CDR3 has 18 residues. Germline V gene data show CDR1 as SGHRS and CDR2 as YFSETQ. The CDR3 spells CASSLARFSGLAHYGYTF. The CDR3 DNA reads TGCGCCAGCAGCTTGGCTCGCTTTTCGGGGTTGGCCCACTATGGCTACACCTTC.

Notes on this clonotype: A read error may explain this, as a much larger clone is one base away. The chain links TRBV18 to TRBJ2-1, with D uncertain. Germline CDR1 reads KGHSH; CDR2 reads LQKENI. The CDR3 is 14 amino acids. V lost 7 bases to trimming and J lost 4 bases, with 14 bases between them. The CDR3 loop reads CASYLSAGYNEQFF. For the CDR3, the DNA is TGTGCCAGCTACTTATCGGCAGGATACAATGAGCAGTTCTTC.

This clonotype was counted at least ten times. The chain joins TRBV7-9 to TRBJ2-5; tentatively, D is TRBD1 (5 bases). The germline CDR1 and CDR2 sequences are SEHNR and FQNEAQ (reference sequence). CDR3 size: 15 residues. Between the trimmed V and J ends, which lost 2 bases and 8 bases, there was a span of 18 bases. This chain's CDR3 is CASSLPGLGRETQYF. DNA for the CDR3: TGTGCCAGCAGCTTACCAGGGTTGGGAAGAGAAACCCAGTACTTC.

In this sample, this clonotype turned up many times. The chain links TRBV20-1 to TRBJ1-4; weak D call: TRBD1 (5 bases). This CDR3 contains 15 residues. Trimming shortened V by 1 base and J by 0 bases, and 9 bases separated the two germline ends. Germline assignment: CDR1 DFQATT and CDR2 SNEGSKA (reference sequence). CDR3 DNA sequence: TGCAGTGCTAGAGGGGGGAATCCAACTAATGAAAAACTGTTTTTT. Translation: CSARGGNPTNEKLFF.

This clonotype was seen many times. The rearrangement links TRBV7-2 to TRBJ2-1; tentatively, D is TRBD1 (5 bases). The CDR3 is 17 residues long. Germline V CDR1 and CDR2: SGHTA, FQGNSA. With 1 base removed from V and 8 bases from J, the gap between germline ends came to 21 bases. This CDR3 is CASSLGGVQGFLHEQFF. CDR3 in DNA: TGTGCCAGCAGCTTAGGGGGTGTGCAGGGCTTTCTGCATGAGCAGTTCTTC. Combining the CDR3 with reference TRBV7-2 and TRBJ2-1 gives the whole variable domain GAGVSQSPSNKVTEKGKDVELRCDPISGHTALYWYRQSLGQGLEFLIYFQGNSAPDKSGLPSDRFSAERTGGSVSTLTIQRTQQEDSAVYLCASSLGGVQGFLHEQFFGPGTRLTVL.

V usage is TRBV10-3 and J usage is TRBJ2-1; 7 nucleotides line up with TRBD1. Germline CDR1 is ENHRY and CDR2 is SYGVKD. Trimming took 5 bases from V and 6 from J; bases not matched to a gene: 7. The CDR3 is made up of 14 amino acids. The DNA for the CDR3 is TGTGCCATCAGTAGACAGGGTTTTGGCAATGAGCAGTTCTTC. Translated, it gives CAISRQGFGNEQFF.

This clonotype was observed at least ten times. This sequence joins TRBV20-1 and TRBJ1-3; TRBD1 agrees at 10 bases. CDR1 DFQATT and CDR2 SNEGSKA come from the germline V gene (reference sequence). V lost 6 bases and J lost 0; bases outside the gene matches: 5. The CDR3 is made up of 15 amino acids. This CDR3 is CSAFGQGGSGNTIYF. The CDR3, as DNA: TGCAGTGCGTTCGGACAGGGGGGCTCTGGAAACACCATATATTTT.

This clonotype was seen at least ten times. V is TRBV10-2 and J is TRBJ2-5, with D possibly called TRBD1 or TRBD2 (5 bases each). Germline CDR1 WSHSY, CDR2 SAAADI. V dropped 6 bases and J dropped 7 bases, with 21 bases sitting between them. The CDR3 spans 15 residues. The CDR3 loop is CASRDATGPRMTQYF. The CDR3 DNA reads TGCGCCAGCAGAGACGCTACGGGGCCTCGCATGACCCAGTACTTC.

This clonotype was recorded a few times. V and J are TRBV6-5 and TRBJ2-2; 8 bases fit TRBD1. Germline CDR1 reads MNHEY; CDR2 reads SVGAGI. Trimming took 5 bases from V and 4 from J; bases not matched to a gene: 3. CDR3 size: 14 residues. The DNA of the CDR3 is TGTGCCAGCAGTGGGACAGGAATCACCGGGGAGCTGTTTTTT. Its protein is CASSGTGITGELFF.

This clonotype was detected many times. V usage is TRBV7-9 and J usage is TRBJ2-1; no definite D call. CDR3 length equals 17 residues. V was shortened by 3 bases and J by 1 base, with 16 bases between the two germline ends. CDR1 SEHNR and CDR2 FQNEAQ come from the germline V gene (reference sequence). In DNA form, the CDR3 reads TGTGCCAGCAGCTTTTTTCCCCCGAGGAAGTCCTACAATGAGCAGTTCTTC. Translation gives CASSFFPPRKSYNEQFF.

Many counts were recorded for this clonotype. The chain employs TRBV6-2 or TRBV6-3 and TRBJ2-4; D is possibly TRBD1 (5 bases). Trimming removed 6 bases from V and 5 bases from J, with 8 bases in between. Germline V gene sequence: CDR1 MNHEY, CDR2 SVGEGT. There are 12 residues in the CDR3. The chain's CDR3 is CASRETENIQYF. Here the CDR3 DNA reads TGTGCCAGCAGAGAGACAGAAAACATTCAGTACTTC.

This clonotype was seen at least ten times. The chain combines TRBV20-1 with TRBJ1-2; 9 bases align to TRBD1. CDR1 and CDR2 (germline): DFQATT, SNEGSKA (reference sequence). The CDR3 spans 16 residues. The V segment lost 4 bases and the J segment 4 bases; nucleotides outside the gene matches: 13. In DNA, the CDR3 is TGCAGTGCTATAACCGGGACAGGGCGAGAAGGCTATGGCTACACCTTC. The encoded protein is CSAITGTGREGYGYTF.

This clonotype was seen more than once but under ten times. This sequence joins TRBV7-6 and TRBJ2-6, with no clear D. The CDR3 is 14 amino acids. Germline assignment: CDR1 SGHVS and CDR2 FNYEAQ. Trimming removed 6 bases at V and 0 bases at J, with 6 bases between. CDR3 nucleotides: TGTGCCAGCAGGGGCCTCTCTGGGGCCAACGTCCTGACTTTC. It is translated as CASRGLSGANVLTF.

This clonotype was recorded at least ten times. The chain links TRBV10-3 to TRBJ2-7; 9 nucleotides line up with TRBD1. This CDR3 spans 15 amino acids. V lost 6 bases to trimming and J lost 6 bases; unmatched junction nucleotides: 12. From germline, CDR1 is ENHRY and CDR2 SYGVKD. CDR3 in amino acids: CAISPGEWTGAEQYF. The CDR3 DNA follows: TGTGCCATCAGCCCTGGAGAATGGACAGGGGCCGAGCAGTACTTC.